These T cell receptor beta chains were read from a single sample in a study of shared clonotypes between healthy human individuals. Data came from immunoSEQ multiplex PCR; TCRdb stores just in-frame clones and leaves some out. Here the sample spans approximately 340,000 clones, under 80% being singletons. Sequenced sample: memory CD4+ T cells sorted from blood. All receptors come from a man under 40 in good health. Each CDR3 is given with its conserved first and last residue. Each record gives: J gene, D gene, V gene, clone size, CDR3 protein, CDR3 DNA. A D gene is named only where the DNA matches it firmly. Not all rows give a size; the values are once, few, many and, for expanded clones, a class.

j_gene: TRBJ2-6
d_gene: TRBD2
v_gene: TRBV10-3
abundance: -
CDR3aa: CAISALPTSGRASGANVLTF
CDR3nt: TGTGCCATCAGTGCTCTCCCGACTAGCGGGAGAGCCTCTGGGGCCAACGTCCTGACTTTC

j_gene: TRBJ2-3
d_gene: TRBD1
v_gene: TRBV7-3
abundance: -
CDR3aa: CASSLTTTGEADTQYF
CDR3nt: TGTGCCAGCAGCTTAACGACGACAGGGGAAGCAGATACGCAGTATTTT

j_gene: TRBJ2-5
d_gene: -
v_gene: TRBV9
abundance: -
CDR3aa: CASSSHFHQYQETQYF
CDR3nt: TGTGCCAGCAGCTCTCACTTTCACCAGTACCAAGAGACCCAGTACTTC

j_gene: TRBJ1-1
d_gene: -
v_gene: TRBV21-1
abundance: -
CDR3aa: CASSEYRGEWTEAFF
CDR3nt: TGTGCCAGCAGCGAGTACAGGGGGGAGTGGACTGAAGCTTTCTTT

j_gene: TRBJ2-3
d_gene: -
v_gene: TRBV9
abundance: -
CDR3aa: CASSVEGSMGTDTQYF
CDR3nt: TGTGCCAGCAGCGTAGAGGGGTCCATGGGCACAGATACGCAGTATTTT

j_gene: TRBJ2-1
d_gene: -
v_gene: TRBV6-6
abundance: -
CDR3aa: CASSGGAKSYNEQFF
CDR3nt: TGTGCCAGCAGTGGGGGGGCGAAATCCTACAATGAGCAGTTCTTC

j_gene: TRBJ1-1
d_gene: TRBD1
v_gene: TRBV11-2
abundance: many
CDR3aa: CASSPRTGVNTEAFF
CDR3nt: TGTGCCAGCAGCCCCCGGACAGGGGTGAACACTGAAGCTTTCTTT

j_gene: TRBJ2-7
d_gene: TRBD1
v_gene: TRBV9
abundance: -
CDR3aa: CASSPRGISYEQYF
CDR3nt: TGTGCCAGCAGCCCCAGGGGGATATCCTACGAGCAGTACTTC

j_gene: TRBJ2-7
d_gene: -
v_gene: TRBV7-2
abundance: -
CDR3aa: CASSPQSYEQYF
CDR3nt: TGTGCCAGCAGCCCACAGTCCTACGAGCAGTACTTC

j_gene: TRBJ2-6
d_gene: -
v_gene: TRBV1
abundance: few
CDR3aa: CTSIRDRASGANVLTF
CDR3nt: TGCACCAGCATCCGGGACAGGGCCTCTGGGGCCAACGTCCTGACTTTC

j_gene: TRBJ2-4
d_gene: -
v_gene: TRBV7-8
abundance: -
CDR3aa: CASSLGGSPAIQYF
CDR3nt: TGTGCCAGCAGCTTAGGAGGAAGCCCCGCCATTCAGTACTTC

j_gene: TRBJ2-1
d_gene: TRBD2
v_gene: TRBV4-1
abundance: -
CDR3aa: CASSQLGTSDYNEQFF
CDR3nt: TGCGCCAGCAGCCAATTGGGGACTAGCGATTACAATGAGCAGTTCTTC

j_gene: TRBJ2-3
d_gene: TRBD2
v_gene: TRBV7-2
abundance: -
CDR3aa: CASSLGTRADTQYF
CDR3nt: TGTGCCAGCAGTCTCGGGACTAGGGCGGATACGCAGTATTTT

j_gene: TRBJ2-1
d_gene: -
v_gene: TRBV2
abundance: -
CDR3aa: CASNGVGDNEQFF
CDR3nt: TGTGCCAGCAACGGGGTTGGGGACAATGAGCAGTTCTTC

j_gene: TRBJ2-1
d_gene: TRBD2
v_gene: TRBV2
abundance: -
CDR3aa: CASRGRTSSFNEQFF
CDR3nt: TGTGCCAGCAGAGGAAGGACTAGTTCTTTCAATGAGCAGTTCTTC

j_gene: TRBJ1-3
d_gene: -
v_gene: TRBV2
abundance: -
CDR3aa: CASQFNPGDTIYF
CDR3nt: TGTGCCAGCCAATTCAATCCTGGGGACACCATATATTTT

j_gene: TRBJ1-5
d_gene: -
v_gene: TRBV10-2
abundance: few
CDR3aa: CASSERDNQPQHF
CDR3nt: TGCGCCAGCAGTGAAAGGGATAATCAGCCCCAGCATTTT

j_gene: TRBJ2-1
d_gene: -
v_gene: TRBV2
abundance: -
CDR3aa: CASNFDRDNEQFF
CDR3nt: TGTGCCAGCAACTTCGACAGAGACAATGAGCAGTTCTTC

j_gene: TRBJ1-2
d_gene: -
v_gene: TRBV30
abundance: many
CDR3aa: CASIIGDLTGYTF
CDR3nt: TGTGCCTCCATAATCGGGGACCTCACAGGCTACACCTTC

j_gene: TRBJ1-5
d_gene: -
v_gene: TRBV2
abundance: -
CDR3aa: CASSAATGQPQHF
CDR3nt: TGTGCCAGCAGTGCGGCCACAGGGCAGCCCCAGCATTTT

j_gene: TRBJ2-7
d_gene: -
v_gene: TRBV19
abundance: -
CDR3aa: CASSTQPSSYEQYF
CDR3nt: TGTGCCAGCAGTACACAGCCGAGCTCCTACGAGCAGTACTTC

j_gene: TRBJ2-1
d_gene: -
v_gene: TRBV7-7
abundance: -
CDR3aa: CASSEGRGGQGHNEQFF
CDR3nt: TGTGCCAGCAGTGAAGGGAGGGGTGGACAGGGTCACAATGAGCAGTTCTTC

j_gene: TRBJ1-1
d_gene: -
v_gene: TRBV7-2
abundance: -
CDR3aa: CASSLSGTEAFF
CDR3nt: TGTGCCAGCAGCTTATCTGGCACTGAAGCTTTCTTT

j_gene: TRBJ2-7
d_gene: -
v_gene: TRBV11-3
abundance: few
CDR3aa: CASSLLSDKSYEQYF
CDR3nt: TGTGCCAGCAGCCTACTGTCGGACAAGTCCTACGAGCAGTACTTC

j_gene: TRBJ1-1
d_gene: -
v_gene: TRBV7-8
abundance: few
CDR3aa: CASSLVGREAFF
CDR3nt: TGTGCCAGCAGCTTAGTTGGGAGGGAAGCTTTCTTT

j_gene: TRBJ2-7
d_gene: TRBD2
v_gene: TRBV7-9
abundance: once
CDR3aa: CASSPGTRGEQYF
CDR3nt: TGTGCCAGCAGCCCGGGGACTAGAGGCGAGCAGTACTTC

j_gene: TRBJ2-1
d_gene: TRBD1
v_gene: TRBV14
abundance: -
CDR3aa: CASSHRQQGTDEQFF
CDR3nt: TGTGCCAGCAGCCATCGCCAACAGGGGACCGATGAGCAGTTCTTC

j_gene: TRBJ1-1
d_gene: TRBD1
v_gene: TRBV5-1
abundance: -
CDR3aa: CASSRGQQNTEAFF
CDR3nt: TGCGCCAGCAGCCGGGGACAGCAAAACACTGAAGCTTTCTTT

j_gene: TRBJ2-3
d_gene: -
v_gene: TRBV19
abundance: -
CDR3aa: CASNRDSRGDTQYF
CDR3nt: TGTGCCAGTAACCGGGACAGCCGGGGGGATACGCAGTATTTT

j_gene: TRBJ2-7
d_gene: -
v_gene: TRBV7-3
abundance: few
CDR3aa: CASSQGPNTYEQYF
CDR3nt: TGTGCCAGCAGCCAAGGACCCAACACCTACGAGCAGTACTTC

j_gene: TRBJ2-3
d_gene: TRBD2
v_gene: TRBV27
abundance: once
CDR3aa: CASSFQGRLAGGFTDTQYF
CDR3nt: TGTGCCAGCAGTTTCCAGGGGAGACTAGCGGGAGGGTTCACAGATACGCAGTATTTT

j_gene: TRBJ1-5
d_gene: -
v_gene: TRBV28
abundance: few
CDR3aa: CASMIGGRSNQPQHF
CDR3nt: TGTGCCAGCATGATCGGGGGTCGGAGCAATCAGCCCCAGCATTTT

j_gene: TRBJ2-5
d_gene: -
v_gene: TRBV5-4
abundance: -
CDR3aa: CASSAAGTWDGTQYF
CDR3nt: TGTGCCAGCAGCGCCGCCGGGACCTGGGATGGGACCCAGTACTTC

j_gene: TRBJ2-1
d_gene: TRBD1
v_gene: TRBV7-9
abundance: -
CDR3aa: CASSFGDRGHKNEQFF
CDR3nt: TGTGCCAGCAGCTTCGGGGACAGGGGGCATAAGAATGAGCAGTTCTTC

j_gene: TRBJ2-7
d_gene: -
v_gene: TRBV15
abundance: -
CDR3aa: CATSRDGWPSNRSGAYEQYF
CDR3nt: TGTGCCACCAGCAGAGATGGGTGGCCCAGTAACAGGTCGGGAGCCTACGAGCAGTACTTC

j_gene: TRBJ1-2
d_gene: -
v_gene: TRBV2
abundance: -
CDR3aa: CASNRRGDYTF
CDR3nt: TGTGCCAGCAATCGAAGGGGGGACTACACCTTC

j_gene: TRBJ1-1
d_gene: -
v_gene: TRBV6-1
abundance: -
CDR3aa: CASSERRQKNTEAFF
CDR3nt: TGTGCCAGCAGTGAGAGAAGGCAGAAGAACACTGAAGCTTTCTTT

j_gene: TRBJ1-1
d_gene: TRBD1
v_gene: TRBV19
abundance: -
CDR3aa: CASRQARGRDTEAFF
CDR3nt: TGTGCCAGTAGGCAAGCCAGGGGGCGAGACACTGAAGCTTTCTTT

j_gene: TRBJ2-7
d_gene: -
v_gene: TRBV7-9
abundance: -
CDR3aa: CASSPGWSYEQYF
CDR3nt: TGTGCCAGCAGCCCGGGGTGGTCCTACGAGCAGTACTTC

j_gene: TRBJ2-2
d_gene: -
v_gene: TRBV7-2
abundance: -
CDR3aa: CASSLSRATSGELFF
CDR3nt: TGTGCCAGCAGCTTGAGCAGGGCCACGTCCGGGGAGCTGTTTTTT